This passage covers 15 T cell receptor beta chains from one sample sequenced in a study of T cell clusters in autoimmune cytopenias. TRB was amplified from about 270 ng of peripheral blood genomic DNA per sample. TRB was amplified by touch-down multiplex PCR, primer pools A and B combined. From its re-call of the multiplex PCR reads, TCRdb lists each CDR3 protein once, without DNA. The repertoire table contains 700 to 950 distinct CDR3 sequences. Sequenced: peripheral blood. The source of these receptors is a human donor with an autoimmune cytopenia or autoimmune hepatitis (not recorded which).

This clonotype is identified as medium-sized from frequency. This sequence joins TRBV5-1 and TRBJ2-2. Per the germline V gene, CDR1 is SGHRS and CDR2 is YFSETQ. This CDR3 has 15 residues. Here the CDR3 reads CASSLKDANTGELFF.

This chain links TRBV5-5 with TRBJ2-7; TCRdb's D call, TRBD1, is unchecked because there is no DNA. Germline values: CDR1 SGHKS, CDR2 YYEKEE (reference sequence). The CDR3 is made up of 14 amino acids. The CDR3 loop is CASSRQASSYEQYF.

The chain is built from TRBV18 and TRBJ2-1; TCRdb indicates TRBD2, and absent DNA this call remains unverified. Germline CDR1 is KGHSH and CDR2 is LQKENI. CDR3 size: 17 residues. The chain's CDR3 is CASSSPRVSGRYNEQFF.

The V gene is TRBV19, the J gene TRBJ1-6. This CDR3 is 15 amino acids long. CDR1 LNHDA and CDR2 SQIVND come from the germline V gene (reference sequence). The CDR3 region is CASKAKVPYNSPLHF.

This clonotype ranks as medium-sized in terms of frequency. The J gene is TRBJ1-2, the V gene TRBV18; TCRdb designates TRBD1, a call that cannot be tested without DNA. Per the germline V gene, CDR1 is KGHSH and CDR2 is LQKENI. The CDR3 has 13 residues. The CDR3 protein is CASSPRGDYGYTF.

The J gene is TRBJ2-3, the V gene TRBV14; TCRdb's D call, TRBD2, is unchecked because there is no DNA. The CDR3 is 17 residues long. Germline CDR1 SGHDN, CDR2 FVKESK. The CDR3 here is CASSQRSQRGRTDTQYF.

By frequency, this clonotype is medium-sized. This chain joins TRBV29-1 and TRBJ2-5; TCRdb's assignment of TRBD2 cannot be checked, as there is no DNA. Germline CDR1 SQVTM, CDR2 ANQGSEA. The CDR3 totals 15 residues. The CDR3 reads CSVRKTSGSIETQYF. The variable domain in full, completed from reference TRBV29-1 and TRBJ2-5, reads SAVISQKPSRDICQRGTSLTIQCQVDSQVTMMFWYRQQPGQSLTLIATANQGSEATYESGFVIDKFPISRPNLTFSTLTVSNMSPEDSSIYLCSVRKTSGSIETQYFGPGTRLLVL.

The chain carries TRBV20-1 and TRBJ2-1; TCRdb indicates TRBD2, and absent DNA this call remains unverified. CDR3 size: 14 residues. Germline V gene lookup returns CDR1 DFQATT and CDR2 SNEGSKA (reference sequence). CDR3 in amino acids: CSANVAGDNNEQFF.

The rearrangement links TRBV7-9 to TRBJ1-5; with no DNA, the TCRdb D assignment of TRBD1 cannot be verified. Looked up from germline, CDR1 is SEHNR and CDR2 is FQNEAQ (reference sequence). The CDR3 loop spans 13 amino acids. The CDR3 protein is CASTGQRRQPQHF.

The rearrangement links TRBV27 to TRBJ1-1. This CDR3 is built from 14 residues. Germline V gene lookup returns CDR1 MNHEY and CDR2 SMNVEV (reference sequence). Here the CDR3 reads CASSNGGAYTEAFF.

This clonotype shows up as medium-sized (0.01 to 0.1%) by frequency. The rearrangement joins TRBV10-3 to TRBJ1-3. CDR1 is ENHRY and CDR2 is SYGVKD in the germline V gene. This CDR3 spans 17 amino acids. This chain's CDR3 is CAISEGGSGRAGNTIYF.

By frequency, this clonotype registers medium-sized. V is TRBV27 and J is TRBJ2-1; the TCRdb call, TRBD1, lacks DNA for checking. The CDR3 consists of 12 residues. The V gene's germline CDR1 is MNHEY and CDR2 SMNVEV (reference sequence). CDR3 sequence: CASSYRDNEQFF.

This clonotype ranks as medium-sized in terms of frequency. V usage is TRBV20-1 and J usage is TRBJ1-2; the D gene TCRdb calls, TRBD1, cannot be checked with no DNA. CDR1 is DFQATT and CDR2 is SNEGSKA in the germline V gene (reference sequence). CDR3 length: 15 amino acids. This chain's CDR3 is CSAFSGTGSLYGYTF.

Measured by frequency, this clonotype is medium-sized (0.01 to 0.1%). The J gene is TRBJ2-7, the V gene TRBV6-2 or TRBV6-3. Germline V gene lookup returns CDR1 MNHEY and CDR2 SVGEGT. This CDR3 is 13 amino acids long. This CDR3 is CASSYDSSYEQYF.

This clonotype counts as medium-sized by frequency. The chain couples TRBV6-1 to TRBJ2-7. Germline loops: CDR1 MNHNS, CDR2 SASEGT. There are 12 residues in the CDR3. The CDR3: CASMTLIYEQYF.